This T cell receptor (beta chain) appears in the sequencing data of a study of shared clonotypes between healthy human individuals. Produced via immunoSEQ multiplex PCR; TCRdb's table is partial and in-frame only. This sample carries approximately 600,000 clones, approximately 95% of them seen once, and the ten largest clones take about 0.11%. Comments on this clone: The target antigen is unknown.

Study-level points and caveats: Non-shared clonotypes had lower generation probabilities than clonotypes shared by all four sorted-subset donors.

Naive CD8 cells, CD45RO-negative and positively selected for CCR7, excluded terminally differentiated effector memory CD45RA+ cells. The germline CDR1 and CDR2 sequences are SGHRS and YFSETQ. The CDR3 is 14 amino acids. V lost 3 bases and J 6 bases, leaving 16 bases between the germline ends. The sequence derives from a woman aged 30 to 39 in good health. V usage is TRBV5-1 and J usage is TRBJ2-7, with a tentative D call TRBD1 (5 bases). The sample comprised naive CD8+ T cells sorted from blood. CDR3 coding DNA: TGCGCCAGCAGCTCAGGTTCGGGTAGGGGCGAGCAGTACTTC. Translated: CASSSGSGRGEQYF.